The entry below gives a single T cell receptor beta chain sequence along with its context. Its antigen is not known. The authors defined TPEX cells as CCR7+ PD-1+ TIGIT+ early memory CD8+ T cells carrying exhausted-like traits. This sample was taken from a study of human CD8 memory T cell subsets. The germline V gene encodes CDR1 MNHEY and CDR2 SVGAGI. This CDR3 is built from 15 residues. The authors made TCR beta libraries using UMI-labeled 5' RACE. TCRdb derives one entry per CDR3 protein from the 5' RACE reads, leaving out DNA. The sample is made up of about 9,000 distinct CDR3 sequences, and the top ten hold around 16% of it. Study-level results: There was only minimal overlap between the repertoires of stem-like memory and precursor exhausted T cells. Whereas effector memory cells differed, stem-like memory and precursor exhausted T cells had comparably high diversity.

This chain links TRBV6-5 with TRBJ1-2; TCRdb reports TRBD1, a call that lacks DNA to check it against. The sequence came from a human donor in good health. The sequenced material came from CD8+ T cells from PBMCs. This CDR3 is CATTLGQGFRYGYTF.